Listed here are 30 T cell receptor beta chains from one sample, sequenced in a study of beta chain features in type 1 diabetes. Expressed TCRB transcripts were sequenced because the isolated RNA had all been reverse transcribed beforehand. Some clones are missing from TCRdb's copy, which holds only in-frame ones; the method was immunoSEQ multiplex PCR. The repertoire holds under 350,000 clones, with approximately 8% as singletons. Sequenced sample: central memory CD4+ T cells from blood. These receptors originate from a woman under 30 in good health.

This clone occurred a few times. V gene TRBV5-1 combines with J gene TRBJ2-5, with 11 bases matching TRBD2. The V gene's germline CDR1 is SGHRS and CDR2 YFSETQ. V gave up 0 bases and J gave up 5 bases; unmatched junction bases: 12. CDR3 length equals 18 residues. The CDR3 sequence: CASSLDYSSGRKRETQYF. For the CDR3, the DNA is TGCGCCAGCAGCTTGGATTATTCTAGCGGGAGGAAGCGGGAGACCCAGTACTTC.

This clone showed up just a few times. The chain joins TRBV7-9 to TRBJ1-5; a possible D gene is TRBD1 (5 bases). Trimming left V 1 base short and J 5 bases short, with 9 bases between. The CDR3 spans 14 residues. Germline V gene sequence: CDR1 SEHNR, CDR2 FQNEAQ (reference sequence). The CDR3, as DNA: TGTGCCAGCAGCTTAGTAGGGGATGATCAGCCCCAGCATTTT. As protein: CASSLVGDDQPQHF.

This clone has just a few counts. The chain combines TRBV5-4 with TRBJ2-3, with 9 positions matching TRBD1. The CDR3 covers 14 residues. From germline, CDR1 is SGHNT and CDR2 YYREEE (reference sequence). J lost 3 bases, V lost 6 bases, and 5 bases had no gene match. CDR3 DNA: TGTGCCAGCACCTTCGGGACAGGGACAGATACGCAGTATTTT. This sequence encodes CASTFGTGTDTQYF.

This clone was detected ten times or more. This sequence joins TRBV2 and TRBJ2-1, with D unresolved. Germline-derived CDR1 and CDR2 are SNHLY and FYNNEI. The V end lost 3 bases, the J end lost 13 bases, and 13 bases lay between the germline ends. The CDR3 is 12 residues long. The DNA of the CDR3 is TGTGCCAGCAGTGATCCACCGCCTAACCAGTTCTTC. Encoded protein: CASSDPPPNQFF.

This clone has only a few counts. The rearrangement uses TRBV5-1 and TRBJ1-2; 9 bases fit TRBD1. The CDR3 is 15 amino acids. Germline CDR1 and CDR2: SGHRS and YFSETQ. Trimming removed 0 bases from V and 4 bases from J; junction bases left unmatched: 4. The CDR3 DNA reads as TGCGCCAGCAGCTTGGCCGGGACAGGGAGCTATGGCTACACCTTC. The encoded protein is CASSLAGTGSYGYTF.

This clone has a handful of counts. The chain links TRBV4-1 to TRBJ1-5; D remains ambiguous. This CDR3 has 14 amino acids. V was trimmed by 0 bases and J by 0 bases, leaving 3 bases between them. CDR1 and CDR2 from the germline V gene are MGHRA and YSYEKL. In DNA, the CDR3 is TGCGCCAGCAGCCAAGACGGTAGCAATCAGCCCCAGCATTTT. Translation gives CASSQDGSNQPQHF.

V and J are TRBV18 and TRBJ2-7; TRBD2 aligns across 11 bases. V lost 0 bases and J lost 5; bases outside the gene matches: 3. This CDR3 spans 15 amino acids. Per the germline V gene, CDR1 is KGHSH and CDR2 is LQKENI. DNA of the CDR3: TGTGCCAGCTCACCACCCGCTAGCGGGGGGAACGAGCAGTACTTC. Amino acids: CASSPPASGGNEQYF.

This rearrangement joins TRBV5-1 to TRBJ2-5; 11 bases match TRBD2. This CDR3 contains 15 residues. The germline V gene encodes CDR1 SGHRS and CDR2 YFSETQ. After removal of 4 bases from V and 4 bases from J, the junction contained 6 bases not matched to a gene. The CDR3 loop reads CASSAFGTSGETQYF. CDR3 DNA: TGCGCCAGCAGCGCTTTCGGGACTAGCGGAGAGACCCAGTACTTC.

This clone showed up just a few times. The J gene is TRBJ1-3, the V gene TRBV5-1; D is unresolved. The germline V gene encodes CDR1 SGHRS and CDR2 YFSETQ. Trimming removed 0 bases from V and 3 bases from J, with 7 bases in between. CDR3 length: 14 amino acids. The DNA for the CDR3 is TGCGCCAGCAGCTTGGAAGGGTTTGGAAACACCATATATTTT. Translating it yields CASSLEGFGNTIYF.

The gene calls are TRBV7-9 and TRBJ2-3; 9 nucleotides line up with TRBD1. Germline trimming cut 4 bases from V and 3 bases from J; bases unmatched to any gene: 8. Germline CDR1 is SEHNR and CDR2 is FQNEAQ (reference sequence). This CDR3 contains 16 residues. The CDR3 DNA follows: TGTGCCAGCAGCTCCACCTGGACAGGGGAAACAGATACGCAGTATTTT. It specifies CASSSTWTGETDTQYF.

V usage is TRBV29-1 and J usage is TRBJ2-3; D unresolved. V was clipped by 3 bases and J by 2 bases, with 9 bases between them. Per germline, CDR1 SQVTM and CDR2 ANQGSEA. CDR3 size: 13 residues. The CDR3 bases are TGCAGCGTTGATAGAACAGCCACAGATACGCAGTATTTT. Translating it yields CSVDRTATDTQYF.

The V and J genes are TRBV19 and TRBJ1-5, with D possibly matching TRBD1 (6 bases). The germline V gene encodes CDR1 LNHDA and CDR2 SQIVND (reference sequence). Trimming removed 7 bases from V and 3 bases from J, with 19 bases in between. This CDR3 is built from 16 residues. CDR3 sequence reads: CASTPRTRGLNQPQHF. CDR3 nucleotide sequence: TGTGCCAGTACCCCCCGGACCAGGGGCCTCAATCAGCCCCAGCATTTT.

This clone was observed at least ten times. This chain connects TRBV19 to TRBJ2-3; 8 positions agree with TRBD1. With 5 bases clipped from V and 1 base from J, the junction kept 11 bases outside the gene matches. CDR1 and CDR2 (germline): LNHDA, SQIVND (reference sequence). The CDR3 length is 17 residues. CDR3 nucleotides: TGTGCCAGTAGTGCCCGCCGGACAGGGTGGGGCACAGATACGCAGTATTTT. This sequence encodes CASSARRTGWGTDTQYF. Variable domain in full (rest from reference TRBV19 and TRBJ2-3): DGGITQSPKYLFRKEGQNVTLSCEQNLNHDAMYWYRQDPGQGLRLIYYSQIVNDFQKGDIAEGYSVSREKKESFPLTVTSAQKNPTAFYLCASSARRTGWGTDTQYFGPGTRLTVL.

CDR3 DNA sequence: TGTGCCAGCAGCTTTGGAGCGGCAGGGGAACATCAGCCCCAGCATTTT. Amino acids: CASSFGAAGEHQPQHF. V gene TRBV11-2 combines with J gene TRBJ1-5, with a possible D match to TRBD1 (6 bases). CDR3 length: 16 amino acids. Germline-derived CDR1 and CDR2 are SGHAT and FQNNGV. The V and J ends lost 3 bases and 5 bases respectively, with 17 bases between them.

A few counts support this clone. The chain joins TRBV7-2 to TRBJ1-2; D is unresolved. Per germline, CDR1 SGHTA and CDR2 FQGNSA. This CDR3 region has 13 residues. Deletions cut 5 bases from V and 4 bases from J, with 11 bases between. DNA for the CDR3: TGTGCCAGCAGCGAGACCGGCCCCTATGGCTACACCTTC. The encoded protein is CASSETGPYGYTF.

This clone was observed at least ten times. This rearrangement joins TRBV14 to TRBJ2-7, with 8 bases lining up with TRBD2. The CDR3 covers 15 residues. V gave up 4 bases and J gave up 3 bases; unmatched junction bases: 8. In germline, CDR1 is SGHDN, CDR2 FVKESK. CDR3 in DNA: TGTGCCAGCAGCCGATCCGGACTAGCCAGCTACGAGCAGTACTTC. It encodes CASSRSGLASYEQYF.

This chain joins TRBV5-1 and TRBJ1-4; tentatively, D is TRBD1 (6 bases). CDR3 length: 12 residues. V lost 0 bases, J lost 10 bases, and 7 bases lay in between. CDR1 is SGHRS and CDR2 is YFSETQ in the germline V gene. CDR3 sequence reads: CASSLEGGKLFF. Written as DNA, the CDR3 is TGCGCCAGCAGCTTGGAAGGGGGAAAACTGTTTTTT.

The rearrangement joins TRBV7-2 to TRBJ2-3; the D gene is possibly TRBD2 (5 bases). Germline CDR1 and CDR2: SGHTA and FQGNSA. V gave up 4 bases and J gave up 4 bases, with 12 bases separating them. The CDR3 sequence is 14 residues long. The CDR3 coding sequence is TGTGCCAGCAGCTGGGGAGTCGCAGCAGATACGCAGTATTTT. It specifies CASSWGVAADTQYF. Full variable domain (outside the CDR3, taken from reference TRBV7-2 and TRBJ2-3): GAGVSQSPSNKVTEKGKDVELRCDPISGHTALYWYRQSLGQGLEFLIYFQGNSAPDKSGLPSDRFSAERTGGSVSTLTIQRTQQEDSAVYLCASSWGVAADTQYFGPGTRLTVL.

CDR3 region: CASSLVPAGGYNEQFF. CDR3 sequence (DNA): TGTGCCAGCAGCTTAGTTCCAGCGGGAGGCTACAATGAGCAGTTCTTC. The rearrangement joins TRBV7-9 to TRBJ2-1; 9 nucleotides line up with TRBD2. V was pared by 1 base and J by 3 bases, with 4 bases of the junction left unmatched. CDR3 length: 16 amino acids. CDR1 SEHNR and CDR2 FQNEAQ come from the germline V gene (reference sequence).

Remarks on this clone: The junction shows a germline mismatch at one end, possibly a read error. CDR3 sequence (DNA): TGTGCTAGCAGGATTGGTAACACCATATATTTT. Protein sequence: CASRIGNTIYF. The rearrangement uses TRBV7-7 and TRBJ1-3; no reliable D call. The CDR3 runs to 11 residues. Looked up from germline, CDR1 is SSHAT and CDR2 is FNYEAQ (reference sequence).

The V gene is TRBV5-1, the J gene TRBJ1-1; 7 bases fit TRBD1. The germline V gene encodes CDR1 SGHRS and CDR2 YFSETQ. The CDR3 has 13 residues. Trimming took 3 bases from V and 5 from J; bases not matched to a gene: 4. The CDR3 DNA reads TGCGCCAGCAGCTCACAGGGGATTACTGAAGCTTTCTTT. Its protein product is CASSSQGITEAFF.

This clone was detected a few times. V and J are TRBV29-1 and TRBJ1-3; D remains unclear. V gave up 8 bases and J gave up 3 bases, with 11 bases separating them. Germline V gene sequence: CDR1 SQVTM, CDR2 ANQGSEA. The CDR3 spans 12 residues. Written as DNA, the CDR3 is TGCAGCACATCAGAAATTGGAAACACCATATATTTT. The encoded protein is CSTSEIGNTIYF.

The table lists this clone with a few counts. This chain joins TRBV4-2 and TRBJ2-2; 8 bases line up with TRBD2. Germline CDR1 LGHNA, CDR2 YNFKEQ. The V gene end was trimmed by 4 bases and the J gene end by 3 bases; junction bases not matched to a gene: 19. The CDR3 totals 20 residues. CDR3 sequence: CASSPVPTFSGKRDTGELFF. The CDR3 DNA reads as TGTGCCAGCAGCCCCGTCCCTACTTTTAGCGGGAAGCGCGACACCGGGGAGCTGTTTTTT.

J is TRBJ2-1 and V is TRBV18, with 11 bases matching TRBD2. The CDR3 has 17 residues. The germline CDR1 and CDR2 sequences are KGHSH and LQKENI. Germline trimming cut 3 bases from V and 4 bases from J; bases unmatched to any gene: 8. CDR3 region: CASSPLGTSGNYNEQFF. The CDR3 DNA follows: TGTGCCAGCTCACCGCTCGGGACTAGCGGCAATTACAATGAGCAGTTCTTC.

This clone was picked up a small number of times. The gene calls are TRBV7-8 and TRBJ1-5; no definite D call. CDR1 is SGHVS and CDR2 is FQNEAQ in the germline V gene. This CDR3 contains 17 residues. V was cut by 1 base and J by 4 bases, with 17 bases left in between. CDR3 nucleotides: TGTGCCAGCAGCTTAGGGTTGCCCGGGCTGTGGAATCAGCCCCAGCATTTT. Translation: CASSLGLPGLWNQPQHF. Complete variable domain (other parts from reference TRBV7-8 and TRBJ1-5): GAGVSQSPRYKVAKRGQDVALRCDPISGHVSLFWYQQALGQGPEFLTYFQNEAQLDKSGLPSDRFFAERPEGSVSTLKIQRTQQEDSAVYLCASSLGLPGLWNQPQHFGDGTRLSIL.

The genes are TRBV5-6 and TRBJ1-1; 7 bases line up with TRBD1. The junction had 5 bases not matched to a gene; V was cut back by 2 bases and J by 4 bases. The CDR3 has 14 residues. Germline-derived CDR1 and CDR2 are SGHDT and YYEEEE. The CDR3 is CASSLPGGSTEAFF. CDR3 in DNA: TGTGCCAGCAGCTTACCAGGGGGGAGCACTGAAGCTTTCTTT.

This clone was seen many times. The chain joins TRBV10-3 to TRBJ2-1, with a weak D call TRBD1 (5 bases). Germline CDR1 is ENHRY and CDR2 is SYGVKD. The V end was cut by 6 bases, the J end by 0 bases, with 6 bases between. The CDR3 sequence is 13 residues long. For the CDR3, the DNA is TGTGCCATCAGAGGGGTCTCCTACAATGAGCAGTTCTTC. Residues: CAIRGVSYNEQFF.

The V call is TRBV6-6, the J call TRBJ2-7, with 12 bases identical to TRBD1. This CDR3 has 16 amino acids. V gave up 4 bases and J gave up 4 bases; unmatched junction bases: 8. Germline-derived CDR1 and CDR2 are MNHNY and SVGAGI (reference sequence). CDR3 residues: CASSSPPGQGAYEQYF. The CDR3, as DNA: TGTGCCAGCAGTTCCCCCCCGGGACAGGGGGCTTACGAGCAGTACTTC.

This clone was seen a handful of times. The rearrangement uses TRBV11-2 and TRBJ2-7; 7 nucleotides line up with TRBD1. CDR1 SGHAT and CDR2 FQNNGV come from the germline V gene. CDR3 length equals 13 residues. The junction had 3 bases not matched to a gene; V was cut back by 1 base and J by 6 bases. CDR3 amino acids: CASSLARQGEQYF. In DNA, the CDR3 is TGTGCCAGCAGCTTAGCCCGACAGGGCGAGCAGTACTTC.

For the CDR3, the DNA is TGTGCCAGCAGCCCGGTACCTCGCACAGATACGCAGTATTTT. Its protein product is CASSPVPRTDTQYF. The J gene is TRBJ2-3, the V gene TRBV5-4; no clear D gene. Germline V lookup: CDR1 SGHNT, CDR2 YYREEE (reference sequence). V gave up 4 bases and J gave up 1 base, with 10 bases separating them. The CDR3 extends over 14 amino acids. Full variable domain (remainder filled in from reference TRBV5-4 and TRBJ2-3): ETGVTQSPTHLIKTRGQQVTLRCSSQSGHNTVSWYQQALGQGPQFIFQYYREEENGRGNFPPRFSGLQFPNYSSELNVNALELDDSALYLCASSPVPRTDTQYFGPGTRLTVL.